These 5 T cell receptor beta chains originate from one sample sequenced in a study of control samples from healthy donors and cancer patients. Some clones are missing from TCRdb's copy, which holds only in-frame ones; the method was immunoSEQ multiplex PCR. Found here are 85,000 to 90,000 clones, less than 90% of them singletons; the top ten hold 8.5% to 10%. The sequenced sample was PBMCs. Receptor source: a woman aged 45-65 years with colorectal cancer.

V usage is TRBV5-1 and J usage is TRBJ1-1; weak D call: TRBD1 (5 bases). Germline V lookup: CDR1 SGHRS, CDR2 YFSETQ. The CDR3 is 19 residues long. V shed 1 base and J shed 3 bases, with 25 bases lying between them. CDR3 nucleotides: TGCGCCAGCAGCTTGCTCCCAGCCGGGACGGGAAATTGGGACACTGAAGCTTTCTTT. Protein sequence: CASSLLPAGTGNWDTEAFF.

The V gene is TRBV7-9, the J gene TRBJ2-5, with D unresolved. Germline lookup yields CDR1 SEHNR and CDR2 FQNEAQ (reference sequence). Trimming removed 5 bases at V and 4 bases at J, with 8 bases between. The CDR3 is made up of 12 amino acids. This chain's CDR3 is CASSLVLETQYF. The CDR3 region has the DNA TGTGCCAGCAGCCTGGTACTAGAGACCCAGTACTTC.

V and J are TRBV5-5 and TRBJ2-5; no definite D call. Trimming removed 4 bases at V and 0 bases at J, with 4 bases between. The CDR3 runs 12 residues. In germline, CDR1 is SGHKS, CDR2 YYEKEE (reference sequence). CDR3 protein: CASSRYQETQYF. The CDR3 DNA follows: TGTGCCAGCAGCAGATACCAAGAGACCCAGTACTTC.

V is TRBV13 and J is TRBJ1-3; 9 nucleotides match TRBD1. Germline CDR1 reads PRHDT; CDR2 reads FYEKMQ (reference sequence). The CDR3 sequence is 16 residues long. Germline trimming cut 3 bases from V and 3 bases from J; bases unmatched to any gene: 6. The CDR3 DNA follows: TGTGCCAGCAGCTTCGGGACAGGGCGATTTGGAAACACCATATATTTT. This gives the protein CASSFGTGRFGNTIYF.

This clone has just one count. The V call is TRBV25-1, the J call TRBJ2-7; the match to TRBD1 covers 9 bases. This CDR3 spans 13 amino acids. Germline trimming cut 4 bases from V and 6 bases from J; bases unmatched to any gene: 4. Germline V CDR1 and CDR2: MGHDK, SYGVNS. DNA of the CDR3: TGTGCCAGCAGTGGACAGGGGGGGATCGAGCAGTACGTC. Translation gives CASSGQGGIEQYV.